This T cell receptor (beta chain) was sequenced during a study of read filtering for tumor transcriptome and immune sequencing. Overall study: Revised staging placed eight or nine patients in R-ISS I, 15 to 20 in II, six or seven in III. Transcriptome libraries were built from DNase-treated RNA.

Germline lookup yields CDR1 MNHEY and CDR2 SVGAGI. The CDR3 has 14 residues. The J segment lost 2 bases and the V segment lost 6 bases, leaving 4 bases of the junction unmatched. From around 0.4 ug of RNA, a library with molecular barcoded alpha/delta and beta/gamma adaptors was made. TCRdb re-called the reads with MiXCR, one entry per CDR3 protein. This sample has roughly 82,000 distinct CDR3 sequences; 12% occur once, and the top ten carry more than 12%. Ten or more counts support this clonotype. At the time of active disease, bone marrow was collected from every patient. This clonotype was sampled from a donor aged 40 or older with multiple myeloma. Source material: a population of CD138-negative cells sorted from bone marrow. The genes are TRBV6-5 and TRBJ2-7, with 10 bases matching TRBD2. The CDR3 bases are TGTGCCAGCAGCGGACTAGCGGCGACCTACGAGCAGTACTTC. It is translated as CASSGLAATYEQYF.